This T cell receptor beta chain originates from a study of shared clonotypes between healthy human individuals. Across the whole study: CD4 naive cells filled three plates per donor, CD4 memory three, CD8 naive two and CD8 memory one.

The sample holds many counts of this clone. Its target is unknown. Other DNA sequences in the sample encode the same CDR3. The germline CDR1 and CDR2 sequences are SNHLY and FYNNEI. Between the trimmed V and J ends, which lost 5 bases and 2 bases, there was a span of 9 bases. This CDR3 contains 14 residues. Method: immunoSEQ multiplex PCR; TCRdb's copy keeps in-frame clones and lacks some. This table has about 190,000 clones, approximately 60% appearing once. Overall study findings and caveats: Compared with clonotypes that all four donors shared, non-shared clonotypes had lower generation probabilities. In several donors, around 5% of naive CD4 clonotypes appeared in common.

The CD4+ fraction was divided into a CD45RA+ naive subset and a CD45RA-negative memory subset. The sequenced sample was memory CD4+ T cells sorted from blood. Subset here: CD45RA-negative fraction. The TCR originated in a man aged 30 to 45 in good health. The chain combines TRBV2 with TRBJ2-2; maybe TRBD1 (6 bases). The CDR3 DNA reads TGTGCCAGCAGTCTAGGGGGTAACACCGGGGAGCTGTTTTTT. It encodes CASSLGGNTGELFF. The variable domain in full, completed from reference TRBV2 and TRBJ2-2, reads EPEVTQTPSHQVTQMGQEVILRCVPISNHLYFYWYRQILGQKVEFLVSFYNNEISEKSEIFDDQFSVERPDGSNFTLKIRSTKLEDSAMYFCASSLGGNTGELFFGEGSRLTVL.